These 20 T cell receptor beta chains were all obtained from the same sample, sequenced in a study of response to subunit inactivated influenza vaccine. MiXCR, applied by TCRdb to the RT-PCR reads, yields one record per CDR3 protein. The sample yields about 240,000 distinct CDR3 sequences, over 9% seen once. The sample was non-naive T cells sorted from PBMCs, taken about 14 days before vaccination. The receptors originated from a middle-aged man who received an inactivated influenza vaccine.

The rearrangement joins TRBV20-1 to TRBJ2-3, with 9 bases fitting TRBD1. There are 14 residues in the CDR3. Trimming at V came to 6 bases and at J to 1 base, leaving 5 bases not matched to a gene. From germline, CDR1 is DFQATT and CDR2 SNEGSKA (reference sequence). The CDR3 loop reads CSAQRDRGTDTQYF. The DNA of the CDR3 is TGCAGTGCCCAGCGGGACAGGGGCACAGATACGCAGTATTTT.

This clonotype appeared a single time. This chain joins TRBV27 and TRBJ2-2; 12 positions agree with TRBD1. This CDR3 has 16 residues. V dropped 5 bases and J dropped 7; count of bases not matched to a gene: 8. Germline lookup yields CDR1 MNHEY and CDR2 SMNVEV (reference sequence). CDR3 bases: TGTGCCAGCAGTAGAGGGACAGGGGGCTGGATCGGGGAGCTGTTTTTT. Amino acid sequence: CASSRGTGGWIGELFF.

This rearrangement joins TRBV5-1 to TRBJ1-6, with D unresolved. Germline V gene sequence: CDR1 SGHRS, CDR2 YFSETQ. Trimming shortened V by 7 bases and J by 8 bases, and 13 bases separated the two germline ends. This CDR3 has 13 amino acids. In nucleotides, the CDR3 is TGCGCCAGCGCTGTGGAGACTTATTCACCCCTCCACTTT. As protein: CASAVETYSPLHF.

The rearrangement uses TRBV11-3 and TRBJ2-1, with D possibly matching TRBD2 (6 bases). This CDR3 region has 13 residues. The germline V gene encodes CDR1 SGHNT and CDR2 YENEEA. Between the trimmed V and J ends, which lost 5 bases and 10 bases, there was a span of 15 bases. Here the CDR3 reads CASSQGRRGEQFF. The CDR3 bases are TGTGCCAGCAGCCAGGGACGGCGGGGAGAGCAGTTCTTC.

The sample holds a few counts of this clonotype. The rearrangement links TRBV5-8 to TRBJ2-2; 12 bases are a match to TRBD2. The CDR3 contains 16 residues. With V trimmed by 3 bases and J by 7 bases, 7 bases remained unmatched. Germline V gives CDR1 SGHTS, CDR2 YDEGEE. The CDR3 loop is CASSSPSGRADGELFF. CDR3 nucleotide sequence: TGTGCCAGCAGCTCCCCTAGCGGGAGGGCCGACGGGGAGCTGTTTTTT.

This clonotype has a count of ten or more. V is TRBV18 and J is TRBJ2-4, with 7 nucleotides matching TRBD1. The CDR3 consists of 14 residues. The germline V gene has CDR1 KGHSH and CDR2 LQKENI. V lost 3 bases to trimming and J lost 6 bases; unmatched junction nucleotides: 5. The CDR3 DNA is TGTGCCAGCTCACCTGTGACAGGGCGAAACATTCAGTACTTC. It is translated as CASSPVTGRNIQYF.

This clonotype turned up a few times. The CDR3 region has the DNA TGTGCCAGCAGCCAGGGGCGGGTGTTAACAGATACGCAGTATTTT. The encoded protein is CASSQGRVLTDTQYF. The chain joins TRBV4-2 to TRBJ2-3, with D perhaps matching TRBD1 or TRBD2 (5 bases each). The CDR3 runs to 15 residues. The V gene's germline CDR1 is LGHNA and CDR2 YNFKEQ. The V gene lost 3 bases and the J gene lost 3 bases, with 13 bases spanning the gap.

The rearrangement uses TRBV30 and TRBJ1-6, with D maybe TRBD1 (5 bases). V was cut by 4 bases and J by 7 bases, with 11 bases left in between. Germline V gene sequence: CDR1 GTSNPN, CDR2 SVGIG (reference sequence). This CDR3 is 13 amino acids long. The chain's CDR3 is CAWTASGNSPLHF. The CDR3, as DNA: TGTGCCTGGACCGCGTCAGGGAATTCACCCCTCCACTTT. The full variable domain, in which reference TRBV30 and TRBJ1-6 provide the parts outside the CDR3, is SQTIHQWPATLVQPVGSPLSLECTVEGTSNPNLYWYRQAAGRGLQLLFYSVGIGQISSEVPQNLSASRPQDRQFILSSKKLLLSDSGFYLCAWTASGNSPLHFGNGTRLTVT.

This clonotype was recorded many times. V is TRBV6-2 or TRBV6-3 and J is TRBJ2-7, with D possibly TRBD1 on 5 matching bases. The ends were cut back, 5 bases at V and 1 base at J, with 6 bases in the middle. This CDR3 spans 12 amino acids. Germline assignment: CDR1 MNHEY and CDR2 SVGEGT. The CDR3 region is CASSQGSYEQYF. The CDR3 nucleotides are TGTGCCAGCAGTCAGGGATCCTACGAGCAGTACTTC.

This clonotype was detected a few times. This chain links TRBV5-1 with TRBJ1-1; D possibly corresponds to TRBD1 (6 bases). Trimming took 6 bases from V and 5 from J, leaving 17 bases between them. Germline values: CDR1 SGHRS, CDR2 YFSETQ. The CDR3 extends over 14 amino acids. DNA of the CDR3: TGCGCCAGCACCGAAATTACAGGGCGGACTGAAGCTTTCTTT. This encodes CASTEITGRTEAFF.

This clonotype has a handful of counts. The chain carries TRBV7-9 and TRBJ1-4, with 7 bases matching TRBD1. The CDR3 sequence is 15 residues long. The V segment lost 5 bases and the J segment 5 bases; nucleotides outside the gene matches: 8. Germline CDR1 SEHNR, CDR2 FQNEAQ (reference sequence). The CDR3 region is CASSALTGRNEKLFF. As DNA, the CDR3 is TGTGCCAGCAGCGCCCTGACAGGGAGGAATGAAAAACTGTTTTTT.

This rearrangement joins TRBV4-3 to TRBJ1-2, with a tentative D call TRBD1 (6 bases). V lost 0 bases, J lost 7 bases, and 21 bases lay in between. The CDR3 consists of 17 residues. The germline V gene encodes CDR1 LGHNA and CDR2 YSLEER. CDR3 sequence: CASSQDSSPGGRVGYTF. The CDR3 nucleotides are TGCGCCAGCAGCCAAGATAGTTCCCCCGGGGGGCGAGTTGGCTACACCTTC.

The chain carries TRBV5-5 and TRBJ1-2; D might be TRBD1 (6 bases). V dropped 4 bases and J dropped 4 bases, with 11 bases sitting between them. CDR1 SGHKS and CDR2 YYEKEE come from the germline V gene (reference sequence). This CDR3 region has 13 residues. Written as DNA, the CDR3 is TGTGCCAGCAGCGACAGGACAGCCTATGGCTACACCTTC. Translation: CASSDRTAYGYTF.

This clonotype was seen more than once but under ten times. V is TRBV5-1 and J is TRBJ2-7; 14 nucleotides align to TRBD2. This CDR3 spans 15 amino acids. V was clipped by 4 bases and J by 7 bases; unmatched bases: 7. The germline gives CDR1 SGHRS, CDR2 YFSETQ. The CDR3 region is CASSMTSGGAEEQYF. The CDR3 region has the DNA TGCGCCAGCAGCATGACTAGCGGGGGGGCGGAGGAGCAGTACTTC.

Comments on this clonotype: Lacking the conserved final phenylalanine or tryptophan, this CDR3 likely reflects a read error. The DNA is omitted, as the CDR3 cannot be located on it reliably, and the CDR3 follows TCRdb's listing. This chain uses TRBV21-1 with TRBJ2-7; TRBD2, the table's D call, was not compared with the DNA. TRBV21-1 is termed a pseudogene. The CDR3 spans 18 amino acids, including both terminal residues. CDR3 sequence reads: CASSNGGTRRLSSYEQYL.

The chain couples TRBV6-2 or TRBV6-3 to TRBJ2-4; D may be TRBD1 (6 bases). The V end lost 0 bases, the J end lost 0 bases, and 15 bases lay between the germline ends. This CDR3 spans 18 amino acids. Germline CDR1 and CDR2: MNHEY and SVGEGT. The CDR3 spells CASSYSRGHLLAKNIQYF. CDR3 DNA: TGTGCCAGCAGTTACTCGAGGGGACATCTCCTAGCCAAAAACATTCAGTACTTC.

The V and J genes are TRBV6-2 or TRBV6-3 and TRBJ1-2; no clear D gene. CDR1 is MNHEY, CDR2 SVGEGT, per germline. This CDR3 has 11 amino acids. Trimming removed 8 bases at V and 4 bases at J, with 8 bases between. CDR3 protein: CASGTGYGYTF. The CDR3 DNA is TGTGCCAGCGGAACGGGCTATGGCTACACCTTC.

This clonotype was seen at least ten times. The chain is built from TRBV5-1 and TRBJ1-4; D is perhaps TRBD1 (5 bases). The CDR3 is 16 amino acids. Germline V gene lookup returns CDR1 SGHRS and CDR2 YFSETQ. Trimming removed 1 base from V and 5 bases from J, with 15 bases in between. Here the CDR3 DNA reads TGCGCCAGCAGCTTGACGGGCGGGACGCCAAATGAAAAACTGTTTTTT. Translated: CASSLTGGTPNEKLFF.

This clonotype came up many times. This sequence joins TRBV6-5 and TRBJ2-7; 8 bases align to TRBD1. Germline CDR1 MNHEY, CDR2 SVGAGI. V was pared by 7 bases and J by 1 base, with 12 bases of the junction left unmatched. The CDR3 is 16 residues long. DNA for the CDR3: TGTGCCAGCACCTCATCACACCGGGACAGGTCCTACGAGCAGTACTTC. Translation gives CASTSSHRDRSYEQYF.

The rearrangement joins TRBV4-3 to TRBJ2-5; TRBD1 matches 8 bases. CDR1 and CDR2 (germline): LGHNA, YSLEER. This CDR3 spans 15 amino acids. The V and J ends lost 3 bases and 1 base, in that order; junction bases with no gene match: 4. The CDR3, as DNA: TGCGCCAGCAGCCACCTCGACAGGGGCCAAGAGACCCAGTACTTC. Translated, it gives CASSHLDRGQETQYF.